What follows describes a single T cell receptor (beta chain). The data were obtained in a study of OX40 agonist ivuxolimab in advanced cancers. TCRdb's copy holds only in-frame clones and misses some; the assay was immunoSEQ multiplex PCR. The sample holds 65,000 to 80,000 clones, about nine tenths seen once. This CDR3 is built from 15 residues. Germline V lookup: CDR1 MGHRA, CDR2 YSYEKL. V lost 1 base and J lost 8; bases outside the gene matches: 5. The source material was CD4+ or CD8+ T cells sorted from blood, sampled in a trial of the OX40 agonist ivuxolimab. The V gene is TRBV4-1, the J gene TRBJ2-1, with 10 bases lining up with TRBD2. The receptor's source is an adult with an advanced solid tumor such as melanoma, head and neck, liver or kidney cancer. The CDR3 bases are TGCGCCAGCAGCCAAGGTAGCGGGAGGCTGGATGAGCAGTTCTTC. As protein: CASSQGSGRLDEQFF.